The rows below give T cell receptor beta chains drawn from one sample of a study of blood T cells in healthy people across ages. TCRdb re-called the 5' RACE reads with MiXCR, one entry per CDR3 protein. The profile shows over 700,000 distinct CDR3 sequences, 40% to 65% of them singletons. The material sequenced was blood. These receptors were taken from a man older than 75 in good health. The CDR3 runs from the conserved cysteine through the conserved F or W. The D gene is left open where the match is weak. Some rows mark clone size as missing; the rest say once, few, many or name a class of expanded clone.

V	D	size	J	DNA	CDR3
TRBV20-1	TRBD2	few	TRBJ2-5	TGCAGTGCCCACAGACTAGCGGAAGAGACCCAGTACTTC	CSAHRLAEETQYF
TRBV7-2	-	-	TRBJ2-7	TGTGCCAGCACGGCGGCGACCTCCTACGAGCAGTACTTC	CASTAATSYEQYF
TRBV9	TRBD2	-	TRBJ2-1	TGTGCCAGCAGCGCCCGGACTAGCCCCGGTTACAATGAGCAGTTCTTC	CASSARTSPGYNEQFF
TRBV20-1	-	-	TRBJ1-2	TGCAGTGCCCCTACGGGAGGGTACTATGGCTACACCTTC	CSAPTGGYYGYTF
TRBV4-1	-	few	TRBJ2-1	TGCGCCAGCAGCCAAAAGGGGCATGAGCAGTTCTTC	CASSQKGHEQFF
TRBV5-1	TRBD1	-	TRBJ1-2	TGCGCCAGCAGCCCCCAGGGGGCGGTGGGCTACACCTTC	CASSPQGAVGYTF
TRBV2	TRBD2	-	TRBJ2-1	TGTGCCAGCAGAGCCCTAGCGGGAGTCTACGATGAGCAGTTCTTC	CASRALAGVYDEQFF
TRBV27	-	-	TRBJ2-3	TGTGCCAGCAGTACCACCCTGGGGGCGAATACGCAGTATTTT	CASSTTLGANTQYF
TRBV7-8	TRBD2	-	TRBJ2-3	TGTGCCAGCAGCTTAGGGCCGGGAGGGCCTATAGATACGCAGTATTTT	CASSLGPGGPIDTQYF
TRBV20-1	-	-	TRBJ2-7	TGCAGTGTACACAGAACCTACGAGCAGTACTTC	CSVHRTYEQYF
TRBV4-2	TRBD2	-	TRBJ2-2	TGTGCCAGCAGCCAAGAGGGAAGCGGGGGACACACCGGGGAGCTGTTTTTT	CASSQEGSGGHTGELFF
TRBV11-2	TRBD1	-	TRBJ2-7	TGTGCCAGCGACAGGGGGTACGAGCAGTACTTC	CASDRGYEQYF
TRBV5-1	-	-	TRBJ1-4	TGCGCCAGCAGCCCCTCCGGGGGCCGGGAGGAAAAACTGTTTTTT	CASSPSGGREEKLFF
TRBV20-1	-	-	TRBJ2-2	TGCAGTGCTAGGCCGGCGAACACCGGGGAGCTGTTTTTT	CSARPANTGELFF
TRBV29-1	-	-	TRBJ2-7	TGCAGCGGCCTGGGGCAGAGGGGCTACGAGCAGTACTTC	CSGLGQRGYEQYF
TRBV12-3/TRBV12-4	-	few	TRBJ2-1	TGTGCCACCGGCCCTACAAGCGGAGTCTACAATGAGCAGTTCTTC	CATGPTSGVYNEQFF